This T cell receptor beta chain was recorded in a study of breast tumors, draining lymph nodes, adjacent tissues. This clonotype was observed at least ten times. Its antigen is still unknown. TCRdb independently ran MiXCR on the multiplex PCR reads; one entry per CDR3 protein. The sample has more than 14,000 distinct CDR3 sequences; around 47% are singletons. The CDR3 is 17 amino acids. CDR1 MNHEY and CDR2 SVGEGT come from the germline V gene. V was pared by 2 bases and J by 3 bases, with 19 bases between. Study-wide results and limits: Tumor TCR diversity was below lymph nodes but above nontumor tissue. The data were judged consistent with most tumor T cells coming from lymph node and expanding in tumor. Compared with basal-like, luminal-like tumors shared significantly more repertoire with nontumor tissue.

The sample comprised tumor-adjacent breast tissue. The chain couples TRBV6-2 or TRBV6-3 to TRBJ1-2; TRBD1 might be the D (5 bases). The source of this sequence is a female donor with breast cancer. Some clones in this sample may be carry-over from other donors' samples. CDR3 coding DNA: TGTGCCAGCAGTTACACCACTCGCCCCATCAGGGACTATGGCTACACCTTC. It is translated as CASSYTTRPIRDYGYTF.